The clone carrying this T cell receptor beta chain was seen only a few times. What it recognizes is unknown. The sample comes from a study of T-cell memory formation after mild COVID-19. Whole-study results and caveats: Pre-infection memory carried some responding clones, suggesting that cross-reactive memory joined.

TCRdb redid the calling of the 5' RACE reads with MiXCR, one entry per CDR3 protein. The sample lists over 300,000 distinct CDR3 sequences; under 25% were seen once. In germline, CDR1 is SGHTA, CDR2 FQGNSA. V trimming: 5 bases; J trimming: 3 bases; junction bases outside the gene matches: 5. This CDR3 has 15 amino acids. The rearrangement links TRBV7-2 to TRBJ2-2, with TRBD1 matching 8 bases. This TCR was sampled from a young man who had mild COVID-19 (a few samples of this study predate the infection). Cell type and time point are not known. Sequenced material: PBMCs or a T cell subset sorted from them (not recorded which). CDR3 sequence: CASSPVTGDTGELFF. The CDR3 DNA is TGTGCCAGCAGCCCCGTGACAGGGGACACCGGGGAGCTGTTTTTT.